Following are 28 T cell receptor beta chains from one sample sequenced in a study of blood T cells in healthy people across ages. Then a second PCR, running roughly 7 to 11 cycles, was carried out with a sample-barcoded 5' primer and a J-beta primer mix. TCRdb re-analysed the 5' RACE reads in MiXCR, keeping a single row per CDR3 protein. The table shows about 970,000 distinct CDR3 sequences, with about 53% occurring only once. Material: blood. These receptors all stem from a woman aged 60-70 years in good health.

This rearrangement joins TRBV7-9 to TRBJ1-1, with D hard to call. The V end was cut by 5 bases, the J end by 8 bases, with 18 bases between. Looked up from germline, CDR1 is SEHNR and CDR2 is FQNEAQ (reference sequence). The CDR3 consists of 14 residues. CDR3: CASSPPVIVNEAFF. For the CDR3, the DNA is TGTGCCAGCAGCCCGCCGGTCATCGTGAACGAAGCTTTCTTT.

This chain connects TRBV4-1 to TRBJ2-7, with TRBD2 matching over 8 bases. Trimming removed 8 bases from V and 0 bases from J; junction bases left unmatched: 18. Germline CDR1 reads MGHRA; CDR2 reads YSYEKL. There are 18 residues in the CDR3. CDR3 nucleotides: TGCGCCAGCGGAGCCGGGGCTGGCGGGAGGATCCACTCCTACGAGCAGTACTTC. Residues: CASGAGAGGRIHSYEQYF.

As to this clonotype: Relative to the germline gene, one junction end is altered; a read error may explain this. The rearrangement joins TRBV29-1 to TRBJ2-3, with 8 bases identical to TRBD2. The CDR3 is 14 amino acids. Germline V gives CDR1 SQVTM, CDR2 ANQGSEA. CDR3 DNA sequence: TGCAGCGGGGGGGGCAGCGGGAGCACAGATACGCAGTGTTTT. This translates into CSGGGSGSTDTQCF.

The CDR3 nucleotides read TGTGCCAGCAGGGGATCACAAATACTAGACAATGAGCAGTTCTTC. Its translation is CASRGSQILDNEQFF. This rearrangement joins TRBV28 to TRBJ2-1, with a weak D call TRBD2 (5 bases). V lost 6 bases and J 5 bases, leaving 17 bases between the germline ends. Per the germline V gene, CDR1 is MDHEN and CDR2 is SYDVKM. The CDR3 is 15 amino acids.

This clonotype was counted a few times. The J gene is TRBJ2-7, the V gene TRBV28; perhaps D is TRBD1 or TRBD2 (5 bases each). V lost 11 bases to trimming and J lost 1 base, with 27 bases between them. In germline, CDR1 is MDHEN, CDR2 SYDVKM. CDR3 length equals 17 residues. CDR3 sequence reads: CAGGRQSPLFGSYEQYF. The CDR3 DNA reads TGTGCCGGGGGTCGGCAGTCTCCCCTTTTCGGATCCTACGAGCAGTACTTC.

The J gene is TRBJ1-1, the V gene TRBV4-2; possibly TRBD1 for D (6 bases). V gave up 3 bases and J gave up 2 bases, with 10 bases separating them. Germline CDR1 is LGHNA and CDR2 is YNFKEQ. This CDR3 is built from 14 residues. The CDR3, as DNA: TGTGCCAGCAGCCACGGGGGCATTAACACTGAAGCTTTCTTT. This encodes CASSHGGINTEAFF.

The table lists this clonotype with a few counts. This chain links TRBV6-6 with TRBJ1-2; tentative D call: TRBD1 (5 bases). There are 13 residues in the CDR3. Germline assignment: CDR1 MNHNY and CDR2 SVGAGI (reference sequence). The V end lost 0 bases, the J end lost 6 bases, and 8 bases lay between the germline ends. The CDR3 is CASSYSGEDGYTF. The CDR3 DNA reads as TGTGCCAGCAGTTACTCGGGGGAAGATGGCTACACCTTC.

The chain carries TRBV14 and TRBJ2-4, with D hard to call. The J call may be in error: the DNA end matches TRBJ2-7 better. The CDR3 is 14 amino acids. The germline CDR1 and CDR2 sequences are SGHDN and FVKESK. CDR3 sequence: CASSQASSSYEQYF. CDR3 in DNA: TGTGCCAGCAGCCAAGCCAGCTCAAGCTACGAGCAGTACTTC.

This clonotype was detected ten times or more. The chain uses TRBV11-2 and TRBJ2-7; 10 positions match TRBD2. Germline CDR1 is SGHAT and CDR2 is FQNNGV. The V gene end was trimmed by 5 bases and the J gene end by 3 bases; junction bases not matched to a gene: 7. The CDR3 sequence is 15 residues long. Written as DNA, the CDR3 is TGTGCCAGCAGCCCCGGGGCTAGCGGGAGCTACGAGCAGTACTTC. Amino acid sequence: CASSPGASGSYEQYF.

This clonotype was seen only a few times. J is TRBJ2-6 and V is TRBV6-2 or TRBV6-3; D gene uncertain. Germline V gives CDR1 MNHEY, CDR2 SVGEGT. The CDR3 has 16 residues. V was pared by 5 bases and J by 0 bases, with 11 bases between. The CDR3 spells CASSNPLGSGANVLTF. CDR3 nucleotide sequence: TGTGCCAGCAGTAATCCCCTTGGCTCTGGGGCCAACGTCCTGACTTTC.

V usage is TRBV5-1 and J usage is TRBJ2-1, with 8 bases fitting TRBD1. The CDR3 covers 15 residues. Per the germline V gene, CDR1 is SGHRS and CDR2 is YFSETQ. V was clipped by 6 bases and J by 6 bases; unmatched bases: 11. This CDR3 reads CASTETGAHLNEQFF. The CDR3 DNA follows: TGCGCCAGCACTGAGACAGGGGCGCACCTCAATGAGCAGTTCTTC.

The V call is TRBV20-1, the J call TRBJ2-7; 7 positions agree with TRBD1. Germline CDR1 DFQATT, CDR2 SNEGSKA (reference sequence). This CDR3 has 11 amino acids. CDR3 sequence: CSVRGWYEQYF. The CDR3 bases are TGCAGCGTCAGGGGGTGGTACGAGCAGTACTTC.

The chain uses TRBV27 and TRBJ2-7; no firm D call. The CDR3 is 13 amino acids. Per germline, CDR1 MNHEY and CDR2 SMNVEV (reference sequence). V lost 3 bases to trimming and J lost 7 bases, with 13 bases between them. The CDR3 loop reads CASSFRSYNEQYF. The CDR3 coding sequence is TGTGCCAGCAGTTTCAGGTCCTACAATGAGCAGTACTTC.

The chain uses TRBV12-3 or TRBV12-4 and TRBJ2-3; no definite D call. V was pared by 0 bases and J by 0 bases, with 10 bases between. CDR3 size: 16 residues. For the CDR3, the DNA is TGTGCCAGCAGTTTAGCTCGCATGTTAAGCACAGATACGCAGTATTTT. It encodes CASSLARMLSTDTQYF.

This sequence joins TRBV29-1 and TRBJ2-5; 8 bases agree with TRBD2. Germline V gene data show CDR1 as SQVTM and CDR2 as ANQGSEA. There are 13 residues in the CDR3. Trimming took 5 bases from V and 5 from J; bases not matched to a gene: 7. The CDR3 reads CSVREGLRETQYF. Written as DNA, the CDR3 is TGCAGCGTTCGGGAGGGCCTGAGGGAGACCCAGTACTTC.

This chain joins TRBV6-2 or TRBV6-3 and TRBJ1-2; D unclear. The ends were cut back, 0 bases at V and 8 bases at J, with 19 bases in the middle. The V gene's germline CDR1 is MNHEY and CDR2 SVGEGT. The CDR3 length is 16 residues. The CDR3 region has the DNA TGTGCCAGCAGTTACTCGGTGACTGGGTATACGAGGGGCTACACCTTC. Its translation: CASSYSVTGYTRGYTF.

This clonotype was seen only a few times. The chain employs TRBV10-1 and TRBJ1-2; no definite D call. Between the trimmed V and J ends, which lost 0 bases and 11 bases, there was a span of 13 bases. Germline V lookup: CDR1 WNHNN, CDR2 SYGVQD (reference sequence). The CDR3 length is 13 residues. The CDR3 sequence: CASSESRVRAYTF. The CDR3 DNA follows: TGCGCCAGCAGTGAGTCGAGGGTTCGAGCGTACACCTTC.

This clonotype was seen a handful of times. This sequence joins TRBV5-1 and TRBJ2-3, with D tentatively TRBD2 (6 bases). The CDR3 runs 16 residues. CDR1 and CDR2 (germline): SGHRS, YFSETQ. V lost 3 bases and J lost 4, with 18 bases in between. This chain's CDR3 is CASSYGTYNVADTQYF. In nucleotides, the CDR3 is TGCGCCAGCAGCTACGGGACTTACAATGTGGCAGATACGCAGTATTTT.

J is TRBJ2-7 and V is TRBV5-6; perhaps TRBD1 as D (5 bases). Germline V gene lookup returns CDR1 SGHDT and CDR2 YYEEEE. There are 13 residues in the CDR3. Trimming shortened V by 4 bases and J by 2 bases, and 10 bases separated the two germline ends. The CDR3 bases are TGTGCCAGCAGCGTGGCGACAGCCTACGAGCAGTACTTC. Residues: CASSVATAYEQYF. The full variable domain, rest sourced from reference TRBV5-6 and TRBJ2-7, is DAGVTQSPTHLIKTRGQQVTLRCSPKSGHDTVSWYQQALGQGPQFIFQYYEEEERQRGNFPDRFSGHQFPNYSSELNVNALLLGDSALYLCASSVATAYEQYFGPGTRLTVT.

This clonotype was observed a handful of times. The gene calls are TRBV10-3 and TRBJ2-3; 11 positions match TRBD2. This CDR3 comprises 18 residues. Losses at the gene ends were 4 bases for V and 2 bases for J; bases not matched to a gene: 11. Per the germline V gene, CDR1 is ENHRY and CDR2 is SYGVKD. The DNA for the CDR3 is TGTGCCATCAGTGGGGACAGGGTACTAGCGGGGGACACAGATACGCAGTATTTT. Translated, it gives CAISGDRVLAGDTDTQYF.

The chain combines TRBV6-5 with TRBJ2-5, with 8 bases lining up with TRBD2. With V trimmed by 4 bases and J by 5 bases, 9 bases remained unmatched. The CDR3 totals 15 residues. CDR1 is MNHEY and CDR2 is SVGAGI in the germline V gene. The CDR3 reads CASSLGREVVETQYF. CDR3 bases: TGTGCCAGCAGTTTGGGGCGGGAGGTTGTGGAGACCCAGTACTTC.

The chain links TRBV18 to TRBJ2-3, with 12 bases lining up with TRBD2. The CDR3 length is 16 residues. Germline assignment: CDR1 KGHSH and CDR2 LQKENI. J was trimmed by 3 bases and V by 6 bases; bases with no gene match: 7. For the CDR3, the DNA is TGTGCCAGCTCCCGACAGACTAGCGGGAGAACAGATACGCAGTATTTT. Protein: CASSRQTSGRTDTQYF.

Only a few counts were recorded for this clonotype. V gene TRBV7-9 combines with J gene TRBJ2-7; D possibly uses TRBD1 or TRBD2 (5 bases each). The CDR3 has 16 residues. Looked up from germline, CDR1 is SEHNR and CDR2 is FQNEAQ (reference sequence). Trimming cost V 7 bases and J 5 bases, with 24 bases left between them. CDR3 DNA sequence: TGTGCCAGCACGGGGCCCTGGGGCGGCGTAGGCAACGAGCAGTACTTC. It codes for CASTGPWGGVGNEQYF.

This chain connects TRBV4-2 to TRBJ2-3; 8 bases are a match to TRBD2. Germline trimming cut 0 bases from V and 5 bases from J; bases unmatched to any gene: 10. CDR1 LGHNA and CDR2 YNFKEQ come from the germline V gene. CDR3 length: 17 amino acids. The CDR3 region is CASSQENPAGVGDTQYF. The CDR3 coding sequence is TGTGCCAGCAGCCAAGAAAACCCAGCGGGAGTTGGAGATACGCAGTATTTT.

This clonotype has just a few counts. J is TRBJ2-1 and V is TRBV29-1; perhaps TRBD2 as D (6 bases). From germline, CDR1 is SQVTM and CDR2 ANQGSEA. CDR3 size: 16 residues. Deletions cut 4 bases from V and 5 bases from J, with 21 bases between. The CDR3 sequence is CSVGVSRASVNNEQFF. The CDR3 coding sequence is TGCAGCGTTGGTGTCTCTAGGGCTAGCGTTAACAATGAGCAGTTCTTC.

In DNA, the CDR3 is TGTGCCAGTAGCCCGATGGGCAGGGGCACTGAAGCTTTCTTT. Translation gives CASSPMGRGTEAFF. The chain couples TRBV25-1 to TRBJ1-1, with D tentatively TRBD1 (6 bases). With 9 bases removed from V and 4 bases from J, the gap between germline ends came to 18 bases. CDR3 length: 14 residues. Germline V gene lookup returns CDR1 MGHDK and CDR2 SYGVNS.

The chain uses TRBV3-1 and TRBJ2-7, with a possible D match to TRBD2 (5 bases). Germline CDR1 reads LGHDT; CDR2 reads YNNKEL (reference sequence). The germline V and J ends were trimmed by 0 bases and 1 base, with 22 bases remaining between them. The CDR3 has 19 residues. Written as DNA, the CDR3 is TGTGCCAGCAGCCAAGATCTTCCCTTCGTGGGAGTGTGGTCCTACGAGCAGTACTTC. Residues: CASSQDLPFVGVWSYEQYF.

This clonotype has only a few counts. The CDR3 spells CASSLDRGQSRGYTF. In DNA form, the CDR3 reads TGTGCCAGCAGCTTAGACAGGGGGCAGTCGAGAGGCTACACCTTC. J is TRBJ1-2 and V is TRBV5-4; TRBD1 matches at 10 bases. V lost 2 bases to trimming and J lost 8 bases; unmatched junction nucleotides: 9. Germline V gene lookup returns CDR1 SGHNT and CDR2 YYREEE (reference sequence). CDR3 length: 15 amino acids.